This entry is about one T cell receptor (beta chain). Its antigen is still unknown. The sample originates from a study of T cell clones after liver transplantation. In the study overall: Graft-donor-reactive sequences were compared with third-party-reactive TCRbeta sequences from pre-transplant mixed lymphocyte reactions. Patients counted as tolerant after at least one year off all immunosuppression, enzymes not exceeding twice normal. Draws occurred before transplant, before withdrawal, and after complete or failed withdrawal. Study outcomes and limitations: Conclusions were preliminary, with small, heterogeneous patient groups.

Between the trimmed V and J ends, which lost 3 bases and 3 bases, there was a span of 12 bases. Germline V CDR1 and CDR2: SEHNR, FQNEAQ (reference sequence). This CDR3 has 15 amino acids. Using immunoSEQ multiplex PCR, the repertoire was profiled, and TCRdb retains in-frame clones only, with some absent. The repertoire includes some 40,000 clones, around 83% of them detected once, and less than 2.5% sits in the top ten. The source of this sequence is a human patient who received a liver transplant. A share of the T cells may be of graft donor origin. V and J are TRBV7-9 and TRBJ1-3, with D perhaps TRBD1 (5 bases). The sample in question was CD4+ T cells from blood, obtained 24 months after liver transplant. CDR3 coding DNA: TGTGCCAGCAGCTTCGCCGGGCAGGGTGGAAACACCATATATTTT. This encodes CASSFAGQGGNTIYF.